Below, one T cell receptor beta chain is given with its context. Its antigen is undetermined. CDR1 is LGHNA, CDR2 YSLEER, per germline. There are 16 residues in the CDR3. The ends lost 5 bases at V and 3 bases at J; junction bases unmatched: 12. This entry belongs to a study of T cell responses to AZD1222 COVID-19 vaccine. About the research overall: Whether given at about 4 or about 12 weeks, second doses were pooled.

Measured with immunoSEQ multiplex PCR; TCRdb has only the in-frame clones, and not every one. Here the sample spans about 120,000 clones, around 87% being singletons. The study, taken as a whole, reports: Among spike-specific TCRs, nearly half reportedly target unmutated variant regions. Clonal diversity may have been underestimated, and the donors were mostly white British, with more females than males.

V and J are TRBV4-3 and TRBJ2-7; 8 nucleotides match TRBD2. The sequence was obtained from an adult in good health. Sample: peripheral blood, taken on day 0 of AZD1222 vaccination. CDR3 region: CASSAGSSGGFYEQYF. The DNA for the CDR3 is TGCGCCAGCAGCGCTGGGAGTTCGGGAGGGTTCTACGAGCAGTACTTC.